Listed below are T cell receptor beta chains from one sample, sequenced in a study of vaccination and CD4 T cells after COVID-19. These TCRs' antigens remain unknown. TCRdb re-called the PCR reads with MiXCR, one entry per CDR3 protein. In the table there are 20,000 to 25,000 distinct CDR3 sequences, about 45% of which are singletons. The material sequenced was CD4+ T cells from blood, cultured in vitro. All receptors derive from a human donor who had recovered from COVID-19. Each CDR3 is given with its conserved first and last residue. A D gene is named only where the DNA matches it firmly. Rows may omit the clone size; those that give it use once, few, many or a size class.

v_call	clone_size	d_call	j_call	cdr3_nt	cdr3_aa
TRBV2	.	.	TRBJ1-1	TGTGCCAGCAGGAGACCGGGGGGGCAGAAGAACACTGAAGCTTTCTTT	CASRRPGGQKNTEAFF
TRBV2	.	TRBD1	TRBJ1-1	TGTGCCAGCTTAACCTCCCGACAGGGTGAAGCTTTCTTT	CASLTSRQGEAFF
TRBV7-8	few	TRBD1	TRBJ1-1	TGTGCCAGCGTTGATTGGGACAGTAATACTGAAGCTTTCTTT	CASVDWDSNTEAFF
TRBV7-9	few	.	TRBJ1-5	TGTGCCGGCAGTCGGGGTGGCAATCAGCCCCAGCATTTT	CAGSRGGNQPQHF
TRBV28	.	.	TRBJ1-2	TGTGCCAGCAGCCCCCCAGGGGCTAACTATGGCTACACCTTC	CASSPPGANYGYTF
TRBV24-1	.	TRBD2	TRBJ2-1	TGTGCCACCAGTCGCCCTGGGGGCGGGGGGGCGGGTGAGCAGTTCTTC	CATSRPGGGGAGEQFF
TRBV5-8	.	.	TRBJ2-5	TGTGCCAGCAGCTTGGCTTGGGGGGCGCGAACCCAAGAGACCCAGTACTTC	CASSLAWGARTQETQYF
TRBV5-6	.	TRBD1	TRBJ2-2	TGTGCCAGCAGCTTGGTCGACGCAGGGGGCGGTGGGGAGCTGTTTTTT	CASSLVDAGGGGELFF
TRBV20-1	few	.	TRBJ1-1	TGCAGTGGGGGAAACGTACAGGGCGCCACTGAAGCTTTCTTT	CSGGNVQGATEAFF
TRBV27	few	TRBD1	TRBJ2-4	TGTGCCAGCAGTCCTTCCGGGACAGGGGGTTATAAAAACATTCAGTACTTC	CASSPSGTGGYKNIQYF
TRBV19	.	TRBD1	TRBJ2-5	TGTGCCAGTAGTAAGGGGGCGAAATCAGAGACCCAGTACTTC	CASSKGAKSETQYF
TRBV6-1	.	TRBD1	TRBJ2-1	TGTGCCAGCAGAAGGGACAGCTACAATGAGCAGTTCTTC	CASRRDSYNEQFF
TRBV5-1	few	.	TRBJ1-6	TGCGCCAGCGCCTTTCTGGCGGCAGGGGCTAATTCACCCCTCCACTTT	CASAFLAAGANSPLHF
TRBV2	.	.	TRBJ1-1	TGTGCCAGCAGTGAGGAGGGGCAGATGAACACTGAAGCTTTCTTT	CASSEEGQMNTEAFF
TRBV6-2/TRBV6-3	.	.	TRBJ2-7	TGTGCCAGCACTATCGACCCTTTCTACGAGCAGTACTTC	CASTIDPFYEQYF
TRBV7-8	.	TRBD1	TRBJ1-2	TGTGCCAGCAGCTTACGACCAGGGGGCGCAGGCTATGGCTACACCTTC	CASSLRPGGAGYGYTF
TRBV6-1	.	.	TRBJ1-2	TGTGCCAGCAGCCCAGTCCCCGGGGTGCTTTATGGCTACACCTTC	CASSPVPGVLYGYTF
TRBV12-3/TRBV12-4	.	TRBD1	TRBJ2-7	TGTGCCAGCAGATCGGGACAGGGGGCCTACGAGCAGTACTTC	CASRSGQGAYEQYF
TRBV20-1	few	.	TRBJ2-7	TGCAGTGCTATCGGGGGTAAGGTGGTCGAGCAGTACTTC	CSAIGGKVVEQYF
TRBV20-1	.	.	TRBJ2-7	TGCAGTGCTAGAGTTATGGGGGAGAGGTACGAGCAGTACTTC	CSARVMGERYEQYF
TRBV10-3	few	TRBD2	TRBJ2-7	TGTGCCATCAGGAAGACTAGCGGGATGGGCTACGAGCAGTACTTC	CAIRKTSGMGYEQYF
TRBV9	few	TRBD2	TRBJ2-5	TGTGCCAGCAGCGCTCGGACTAGTCAAGGGGCCCAGTACTTC	CASSARTSQGAQYF
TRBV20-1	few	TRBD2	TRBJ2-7	TGCAGTGCTGAGGGAGGGGCAGGCTACGAGCAGTACTTC	CSAEGGAGYEQYF
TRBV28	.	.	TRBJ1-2	TGTGCCAGCAGGGAACAGGGAAATCAGCGGGATGGCTACACCTTC	CASREQGNQRDGYTF
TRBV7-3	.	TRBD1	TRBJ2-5	TGTGCCAGCAGCTTAAGGGGGACAGTTTCCCAAGAGACCCAGTACTTC	CASSLRGTVSQETQYF
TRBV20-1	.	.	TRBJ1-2	TGCAGTGCTAGTGAGACAGCTAACTATGGCTGCACCTTC	CSASETANYGCTF
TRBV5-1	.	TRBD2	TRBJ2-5	TGCGCCAGCAGCTTCCTAGCGGGAGAGGGGGAGACCCAGTACTTC	CASSFLAGEGETQYF